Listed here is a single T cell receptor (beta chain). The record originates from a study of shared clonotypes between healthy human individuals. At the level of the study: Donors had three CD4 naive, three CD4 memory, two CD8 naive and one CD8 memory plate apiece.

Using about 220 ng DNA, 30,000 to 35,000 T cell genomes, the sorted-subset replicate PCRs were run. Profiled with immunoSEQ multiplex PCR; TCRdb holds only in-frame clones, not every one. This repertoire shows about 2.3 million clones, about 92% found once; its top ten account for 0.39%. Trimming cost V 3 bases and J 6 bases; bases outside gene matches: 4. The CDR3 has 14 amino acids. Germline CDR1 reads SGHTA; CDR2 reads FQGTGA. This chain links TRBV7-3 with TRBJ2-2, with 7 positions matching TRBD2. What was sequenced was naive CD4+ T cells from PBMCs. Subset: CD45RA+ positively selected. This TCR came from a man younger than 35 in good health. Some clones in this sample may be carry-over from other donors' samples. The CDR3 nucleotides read TGTGCCAGCAGCTTGACTAGCCGGGCCGGGGAGCTGTTTTTT. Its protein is CASSLTSRAGELFF.